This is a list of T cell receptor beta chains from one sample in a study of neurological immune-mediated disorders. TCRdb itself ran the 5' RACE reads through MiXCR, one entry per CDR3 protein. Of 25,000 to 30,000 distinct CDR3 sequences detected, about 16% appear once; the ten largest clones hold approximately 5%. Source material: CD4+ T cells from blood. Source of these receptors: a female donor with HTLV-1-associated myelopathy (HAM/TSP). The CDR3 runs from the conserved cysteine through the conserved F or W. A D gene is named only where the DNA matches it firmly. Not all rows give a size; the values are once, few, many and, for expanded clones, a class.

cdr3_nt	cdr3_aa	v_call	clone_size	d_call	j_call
TGCGCCAGCAGCTTGGATGAGGGGATGAACACTGAAGCTTTCTTT	CASSLDEGMNTEAFF	TRBV5-1	many	-	TRBJ1-1
TGTGCCAGCAGTTTTTATGGCGGCACCGGGGAGCTGTTTTTT	CASSFYGGTGELFF	TRBV28	many	-	TRBJ2-2
-	CASSFYICSADSRGENTEAFF	TRBV5-1	-	-	TRBJ1-1
TGCAGCGTCTTGACAGGGGACGAGCAGTACTTC	CSVLTGDEQYF	TRBV29-1	many	TRBD1	TRBJ2-7
TGTGCCAGCAGCCAAGATCCAGGGACGGCTGGGGCCAACGTCCTGACTTTC	CASSQDPGTAGANVLTF	TRBV4-2	many	-	TRBJ2-6
TGTGCCAGCAGCTTGAAGTGGAAAAGGAGGGAAAACATTCAGTACTTC	CASSLKWKRRENIQYF	TRBV5-6	many	-	TRBJ2-4
TGTGCCATCAACGACAACTCTGGGGCCAACGTCCTGACTTTC	CAINDNSGANVLTF	TRBV10-3	many	-	TRBJ2-6
TGCAGTGCAGGAGCAGGGGTGGGTCAGCCCCAGCATTTT	CSAGAGVGQPQHF	TRBV20-1	many	-	TRBJ1-5
TGTGCCAGCAGCCAAGAGCCGGGGCTCGAGACCCAGTACTTC	CASSQEPGLETQYF	TRBV3-1	many	-	TRBJ2-5
TGCAGTGCTAGCTGGACAACTAACTATGGCTACACCTTC	CSASWTTNYGYTF	TRBV20-1	many	-	TRBJ1-2
TGCAGCACGACAGGGATGGGCTACACCTTC	CSTTGMGYTF	TRBV29-1	many	TRBD1	TRBJ1-2
TGTGCCAGCAGCGACAGGGGATGGGGCACAGATACGCAGTATTTT	CASSDRGWGTDTQYF	TRBV6-5	many	TRBD1	TRBJ2-3
TGCAGTGCTAGGGAACGAGACAGGGGGCCAGCTAACTATGGCTACACCTTC	CSARERDRGPANYGYTF	TRBV20-1	many	TRBD1	TRBJ1-2
TGTGCCAGTAGGGCGGGCCACCTATTATACAATGAGCAGTTCTTC	CASRAGHLLYNEQFF	TRBV19	many	-	TRBJ2-1
TGCAGTGCTACGGGGGCCAGCTCTGGAAACACCATATATTTT	CSATGASSGNTIYF	TRBV20-1	many	-	TRBJ1-3
TGTGCCAGCAGTTACTCCGACAGGGTAGGGCAGGGGCAGTTCTTC	CASSYSDRVGQGQFF	TRBV6-5	few	TRBD1	TRBJ2-1
TGTGCCACCAGCAGAAAGAGGCAGGGGGACAAAGGTGAGCAGTTCTTC	CATSRKRQGDKGEQFF	TRBV15	-	TRBD1	TRBJ2-1
TGTGCCAGCAGCCCCGGAGTAGCGGGAGTGACATACAATGAGCAGTTCTTC	CASSPGVAGVTYNEQFF	TRBV7-9	many	TRBD2	TRBJ2-1
TGTGCCAGTAGTATAGGGACAGCTAACTATGGCTACACCTTC	CASSIGTANYGYTF	TRBV19	many	-	TRBJ1-2
TGTGCCAGCAATCGCGGGGAGGATGAGCAGTTCTTC	CASNRGEDEQFF	TRBV7-9	medium-sized	-	TRBJ2-1
TGTGCCACCAGTGACCCAAAAACCGGGACAGGGGGCTCTGGGGCCAACGTCCTGACTTTC	CATSDPKTGTGGSGANVLTF	TRBV24-1	many	TRBD1	TRBJ2-6
TGTGCCAGCAGGACTAGCGGGGCAGATACGCAGTATTTT	CASRTSGADTQYF	TRBV27	many	TRBD2	TRBJ2-3
TGTGCCAGCAGTTTCTTTTCTCGATCGGGGTCGGATTCACCCCTCCACTTT	CASSFFSRSGSDSPLHF	TRBV27	many	-	TRBJ1-6
TGTGCCAGCAGCTTAGGACAGGTTAATGAAAAACTGTTTTTT	CASSLGQVNEKLFF	TRBV7-3	many	TRBD1	TRBJ1-4
TGCGCCAACAGCTCCCTATCGGGAGGGCGTGAGCAGTTCTTC	CANSSLSGGREQFF	TRBV5-1	-	TRBD2	TRBJ2-1
TGTGCCAGCAGCCCGTCAATCTTGGACCTTAAGAACGAGCAGTACTTC	CASSPSILDLKNEQYF	TRBV3-1	-	-	TRBJ2-7
TGCAGTGCTAAGAGGGCCGATGAGCAGTTCTTC	CSAKRADEQFF	TRBV20-1	many	-	TRBJ2-1
TGCAGCGTTGCCGTGGGGGGGGCAGGAGAGACCCAGTACTTC	CSVAVGGAGETQYF	TRBV29-1	many	-	TRBJ2-5
TGCGCCAGCAGCCGCCGGGGGGCCCAAGAGACCCAGTACTTC	CASSRRGAQETQYF	TRBV5-1	many	-	TRBJ2-5
TGTGCCAGCAGTTATCGTACAGGGAACACTGAAGCTTTCTTT	CASSYRTGNTEAFF	TRBV12-3/TRBV12-4	many	-	TRBJ1-1
TGTGCCAGTAGTAAAGTCGGCAGCTCCTACGAGCAGTACTTC	CASSKVGSSYEQYF	TRBV19	many	-	TRBJ2-7
TGCGCCAGCAGCTTGGATAGCTCCTACAATGAGCAGTTCTTC	CASSLDSSYNEQFF	TRBV5-1	many	-	TRBJ2-1
TGCAGTGCTAGGTGGGTGAGGGAGTGGACCACTGAAGCTTTCTTT	CSARWVREWTTEAFF	TRBV20-1	many	-	TRBJ1-1
TGCAGTGCTAGAGAGGCCAGGGGGACAGGGTTCTACAATGAGCAGTTCTTC	CSAREARGTGFYNEQFF	TRBV20-1	many	TRBD1	TRBJ2-1
TGTGCCAGCAGTATCCCCCAGATAGCGGGGGTGACAGATACGCAGTATTTT	CASSIPQIAGVTDTQYF	TRBV6-2/TRBV6-3	many	TRBD2	TRBJ2-3
TGCAGTGCTAGAGAAGCCCGCGGGAGGGAGCAGTACTTC	CSAREARGREQYF	TRBV20-1	many	TRBD2	TRBJ2-7
TGTGCCAGCAGCCAAGATCCCCAGTACTTTGGTAACTATGGCTACACCTTC	CASSQDPQYFGNYGYTF	TRBV4-2	many	-	TRBJ1-2
TGCGCCAGCAGAGGGGGTGGAGGCGAGACCCAGTACTTC	CASRGGGGETQYF	TRBV5-1	many	-	TRBJ2-5
TGCAGTGCACCGGGGAACACAGATACGCAGTATTTT	CSAPGNTDTQYF	TRBV20-1	medium-sized	-	TRBJ2-3
TGCGCCAGCAGCTTGAAGGGACAGGGTAATGGCTACACCTTC	CASSLKGQGNGYTF	TRBV5-1	medium-sized	TRBD1	TRBJ1-2
TGCGCCAGCAGCGCCCGACAGGGGGGCGGCTATGGCTACACCTTC	CASSARQGGGYGYTF	TRBV5-1	many	TRBD1	TRBJ1-2
TGTGCCAGCAGCTTAACTAGCCCCTGGTACAATGAGCAGTTCTTC	CASSLTSPWYNEQFF	TRBV7-9	few	-	TRBJ2-1
TGCGCCAGCAGCCAAGTTGGACTAGCGGGGGGACAAGAGACCCAGTACTTC	CASSQVGLAGGQETQYF	TRBV4-1	many	TRBD2	TRBJ2-5
TGCAGCGCGGGGGACAAATCGGAGTACTTC	CSAGDKSEYF	TRBV29-1	many	-	TRBJ2-7
TGTGCCATCAGTGAGGACCCCCTGGGGTACGAGCAGTACTTC	CAISEDPLGYEQYF	TRBV10-3	many	-	TRBJ2-7
TGCAGTGCTAGAGATGGAGGGACCACTGAAGCTTTCTTT	CSARDGGTTEAFF	TRBV20-1	many	-	TRBJ1-1
TGCGCCAGCATCCTCGACGGAGTGAACACTGAAGCTTTCTTT	CASILDGVNTEAFF	TRBV5-1	-	-	TRBJ1-1
TGTGCCTGGAGCAGGGCGAACACTGAAGCTTTCTTT	CAWSRANTEAFF	TRBV30	many	-	TRBJ1-1
TGTGCCAGCAGCTTAGTCTCCACAGATACGCAGTATTTT	CASSLVSTDTQYF	TRBV7-2	many	-	TRBJ2-3
TGCAGTGCTAGAGATCATAACGGGGGGGCCTACGAGCAGTACTTC	CSARDHNGGAYEQYF	TRBV20-1	-	TRBD2	TRBJ2-7
TGTGCCAGCAGCCTATGGGACAGGAACTATGGCTACACCTTC	CASSLWDRNYGYTF	TRBV3-1	medium-sized	TRBD1	TRBJ1-2
TGTGCCAGCAGCCTTTTTCTGGACTACGGTCAGTACTTC	CASSLFLDYGQYF	TRBV11-3	many	-	TRBJ2-7
TGCGCCAGCAGCTTACCAACAGGAGAGAACACTGAAGCTTTCTTT	CASSLPTGENTEAFF	TRBV5-1	many	-	TRBJ1-1
TGTGCCTGCTTACAGAATTCGAACACTGAAGCTTTCTTT	CACLQNSNTEAFF	TRBV6-6	many	-	TRBJ1-1
TGTGCCTGGAGTGCCCCCCAATTGGAACCCCTCCACTTT	CAWSAPQLEPLHF	TRBV30	many	-	TRBJ1-6
TGTGCCAGCGGGGGGGGTACAGGTAACTACGAGCAGTACTTC	CASGGGTGNYEQYF	TRBV5-5	many	TRBD2	TRBJ2-7
TGTGCCAGCAGCAGATCCCTAGAATACAGCAATGAGCAGTTCTTC	CASSRSLEYSNEQFF	TRBV12-3/TRBV12-4	many	-	TRBJ2-1